This paragraph covers one T cell receptor beta chain sequence. This receptor's antigen is unknown. Base-call qualities are not available, and no considerably larger clone is one nucleotide away. These data are taken from a study of OX40 agonist ivuxolimab in advanced cancers. Describing the broader study: Ivuxolimab, which targeted the costimulatory receptor OX40 (CD134), was an agonistic, fully human IgG2 monoclonal antibody. Prior anti-PD-1, anti-PD-L1 or anti-CTLA-4 therapy was permitted, and 40% of dose-escalation patients had received checkpoint inhibitors. The paper reports the monotherapy dose-escalation portion (N of about 50 patients) of the phase I ivuxolimab trial. Three dose-escalation patients achieved partial responses, one with hepatocellular carcinoma and two with cutaneous melanoma. The purpose of peripheral TCRbeta sequencing was to test whether ivuxolimab changed TCR sequence diversity and led to clonal T-cell expansion. Intravenous ivuxolimab was administered to patients every 2 weeks at six dose levels: 0.01, 0.1, 0.3, 1.5, 3 and 10 mg/kg. In the dose-escalation cohort, approximately 80% of patients were male, and the mean age was roughly 56 years with a range of roughly 23 to 79. Among the approximately 54 dose-escalation patients, 19 had hepatocellular carcinoma, approximately 15 melanoma, 9 renal cell carcinoma and 9 head and neck cancer. Here is what the overall study found, with its caveats: After ivuxolimab, CD8+ T cells had more expanded clones than CD4+ T cells on average. Antigen specificity was not determined for the clonally expanded peripheral T cells. Low levels of normalized T-cell clonal expansion were also seen in some patients who did not respond. In the 0.1-3.0 mg/kg groups, partial responders were among the patients with the lowest normalized peripheral clonal expansion, particularly in CD8+ T cells. At doses from 0.1 to 3.0 mg/kg, clonal expansion was seen in both CD4+ and CD8+ blood T cells between baseline and week 6.

Germline trimming: 0 bases from V, 2 bases from J; junction bases outside gene matches: 4. From the cysteine up to the phenylalanine, the CDR3 has a length of 14 residues. The read is trimmed to its CDR3 DNA, 42 bases read in frame from base 1. CDR1 and CDR2 (GTSNPN, SVGIG) derive from the germline V gene (reference sequence). For sequencing of the TCRbeta CDR3 region, genomic DNA was extracted from the sorted cells. The immunoSEQ Assay was used to sequence the TCRbeta CDR3 regions. Imported from immuneACCESS, the table was reduced by TCRdb to in-frame sequences with V and J called. These copies leave out some clones; in studies compared against another copy, an unresolved V gene accounts for under half, and the cause of the remainder is not known. The sample table lists over 70,000 clones, about 90% of them with a count of one. The top ten clones comprise roughly 9.8% of the sample. The trial excluded patients who had a history of autoimmune disease or were on systemic immunosuppression. Peripheral blood for TCR sequencing was collected from all dose cohorts at baseline, on cycle 4 day 1, and on cycle 7 day 1. Samples were obtained from an open-label, multicenter, first-in-human phase I dose-escalation trial of ivuxolimab. Adults with locally advanced or metastatic melanoma, renal cell carcinoma, hepatocellular carcinoma or head and neck squamous cell carcinoma were enrolled in the trial. Before TCR sequencing, CD4+ T cells and CD8+ T cells were sorted from peripheral blood as separate populations.

This chain joins TRBV30 to TRBJ2-7; TRBD1 aligns with 7 central bases. This TCR came from an adult with an advanced solid tumor such as melanoma, head and neck, liver or kidney cancer. The specimen was CD4+ or CD8+ T cells sorted from blood, collected in a trial of the OX40 agonist ivuxolimab. The DNA is as follows: TGTGCCTGGAGTGTACAGGGGAACCCCTACGAGCAGTACTTC. It specifies CAWSVQGNPYEQYF.